Listed here are 27 T cell receptor beta chains from one sample, sequenced in a study of blood T cell repertoires in COVID-19. Measured with immunoSEQ multiplex PCR; TCRdb has only the in-frame clones, and not every one. The table has fewer than 50,000 clones, approximately 85% seen once. The sample was peripheral blood. The receptors here all came from a woman of 80 years or more with acute or convalescent COVID-19.

This rearrangement joins TRBV7-7 to TRBJ2-1, with 13 bases identical to TRBD2. After removal of 5 bases from V and 9 bases from J, the junction contained 4 bases not matched to a gene. The CDR3 consists of 14 residues. Germline CDR1 is SSHAT and CDR2 is FNYEAQ (reference sequence). The CDR3 protein is CASSPGTSGTEQFF. In DNA, the CDR3 is TGTGCCAGCAGCCCCGGGACTAGCGGGACTGAGCAGTTCTTC.

The V gene is TRBV5-8, the J gene TRBJ2-2; 13 nucleotides match TRBD2. This CDR3 region has 16 residues. Trimming took 2 bases from V and 7 from J; bases not matched to a gene: 5. Germline CDR1 SGHTS, CDR2 YDEGEE. CDR3 sequence (DNA): TGTGCCAGCAGCTTATGGACTAGCGGGAGCTTCGGGGAGCTGTTTTTT. The encoded protein is CASSLWTSGSFGELFF.

The chain is built from TRBV6-5 and TRBJ1-5; 10 bases match TRBD1. The CDR3 loop spans 14 amino acids. Germline assignment: CDR1 MNHEY and CDR2 SVGAGI. Losses at the gene ends were 8 bases for V and 4 bases for J; bases not matched to a gene: 5. CDR3 in DNA: TGTGCCAGCTTGGGACAGGGGTGGAATCAGCCCCAGCATTTT. Encoded protein: CASLGQGWNQPQHF.

This clone was seen a handful of times. J is TRBJ2-3 and V is TRBV11-2; 7 nucleotides line up with TRBD2. This CDR3 is 14 amino acids long. V gave up 5 bases and J gave up 2 bases; unmatched junction bases: 4. Germline assignment: CDR1 SGHAT and CDR2 FQNNGV. The CDR3 reads CASSLGTITDTQYF. The CDR3, as DNA: TGTGCCAGCAGCCTCGGGACTATCACAGATACGCAGTATTTT.

This clone was found a few times. The sample contains more than one DNA sequence encoding this CDR3. The CDR3 loop is CASARDSPYEQYF. In DNA form, the CDR3 reads TGTGCCAGCGCTCGGGACAGCCCCTACGAGCAGTACTTC. This sequence joins TRBV11-2 and TRBJ2-7, with 7 bases that match TRBD1. With V trimmed by 8 bases and J by 2 bases, 6 bases remained unmatched. The CDR3 extends over 13 amino acids. The germline gives CDR1 SGHAT, CDR2 FQNNGV.

This rearrangement joins TRBV9 to TRBJ2-3, with D perhaps matching TRBD1 (5 bases). This CDR3 is 17 amino acids long. Germline V gives CDR1 SGDLS, CDR2 YYNGEE. Trimming cost V 4 bases and J 0 bases, with 18 bases left between them. Written as DNA, the CDR3 is TGTGCCAGCAGCCCTCACCCTACAGGTGCTAGCACAGATACGCAGTATTTT. It is translated as CASSPHPTGASTDTQYF.

This clone occurred once. The CDR3 here is CASSGGQGFWYGYTF. The CDR3 region has the DNA TGTGCCAGCAGCGGGGGACAGGGTTTTTGGTATGGCTACACCTTC. J is TRBJ1-2 and V is TRBV5-4, with TRBD1 matching 9 bases. This CDR3 spans 15 amino acids. J was trimmed by 5 bases and V by 4 bases; bases with no gene match: 9. CDR1 SGHNT and CDR2 YYREEE come from the germline V gene (reference sequence).

This clone has only one observation. The chain carries TRBV7-8 and TRBJ2-1, with D perhaps matching TRBD2 (6 bases). V was pared by 5 bases and J by 7 bases, with 18 bases between. The CDR3 length is 15 residues. Per germline, CDR1 SGHVS and CDR2 FQNEAQ. This chain's CDR3 is CASSPRGRGRNEQFF. The CDR3 region has the DNA TGTGCCAGCAGCCCCCGGGGGAGAGGACGAAATGAGCAGTTCTTC.

The V gene is TRBV3-1 (or the pseudogene TRBV3-2), the J gene TRBJ1-2; maybe TRBD1 (5 bases). The V gene's germline CDR1 is LGHDT and CDR2 YNNKEL (reference sequence). V lost 0 bases to trimming and J lost 6 bases, with 8 bases between them. The CDR3 is 13 residues long. In DNA form, the CDR3 reads TGTGCCAGCAGCCAAGACAGGGTTAATGGCTACACCTTC. Its translation: CASSQDRVNGYTF.

This clone was recorded only once. The rearrangement joins TRBV6-6 to TRBJ2-2, with D perhaps matching TRBD1 (5 bases). From germline, CDR1 is MNHNY and CDR2 SVGAGI (reference sequence). This CDR3 contains 14 residues. Trimming removed 0 bases at V and 4 bases at J, with 6 bases between. The CDR3 sequence is CASSYSRGTGELFF. The DNA of the CDR3 is TGTGCCAGCAGTTACTCAAGGGGCACCGGGGAGCTGTTTTTT.

About this clone itself: A junction end diverges from the germline sequence, so it may reflect a read error. DNA for the CDR3: TGCAGCGTTGATCATCCCCGCTTCGGAGGGACCTTT. It is translated as CSVDHPRFGGTF. The V call is TRBV29-1, the J call TRBJ1-1; TRBD1 is a possible D gene (5 bases). This CDR3 has 12 residues. Germline V gene data show CDR1 as SQVTM and CDR2 as ANQGSEA.

This clone showed up just a few times. V usage is TRBV7-9 and J usage is TRBJ1-6, with a tentative D call TRBD1 (5 bases). This CDR3 spans 14 amino acids. V was clipped by 1 base and J by 7 bases, with 8 bases between them. The germline CDR1 and CDR2 sequences are SEHNR and FQNEAQ (reference sequence). The CDR3 nucleotides read TGTGCCAGCAGCTTAGAGACAGAGAATTCACCCCTCCACTTT. This encodes CASSLETENSPLHF.

The chain links TRBV7-9 to TRBJ2-7; D uncertain. CDR3 length: 13 residues. The ends were cut back, 4 bases at V and 3 bases at J, with 10 bases in the middle. Germline V gives CDR1 SEHNR, CDR2 FQNEAQ (reference sequence). The DNA of the CDR3 is TGTGCCAGCAGCTCAGCTTATCTCTACGAGCAGTACTTC. It is translated as CASSSAYLYEQYF.

The chain is built from TRBV5-6 and TRBJ2-2; perhaps TRBD1 as D (6 bases). Germline assignment: CDR1 SGHDT and CDR2 YYEEEE. The CDR3 is 16 residues long. The V end was cut by 0 bases, the J end by 5 bases, with 14 bases between. The CDR3 DNA reads TGTGCCAGCAGCTTGGGGCAGGGACAATGGACCGGGGAGCTGTTTTTT. Encoded protein: CASSLGQGQWTGELFF. The entire variable domain, with the rest obtained from reference TRBV5-6 and TRBJ2-2, is as follows: DAGVTQSPTHLIKTRGQQVTLRCSPKSGHDTVSWYQQALGQGPQFIFQYYEEEERQRGNFPDRFSGHQFPNYSSELNVNALLLGDSALYLCASSLGQGQWTGELFFGEGSRLTVL.

This clone has only one observation. V gene TRBV10-1 combines with J gene TRBJ1-1, with 11 positions matching TRBD1. In germline, CDR1 is WNHNN, CDR2 SYGVQD (reference sequence). CDR3 size: 18 residues. V shed 4 bases and J 4 bases; nucleotides not matched to a gene: 14. The CDR3 region is CASSAVAGQGGPSTEAFF. CDR3 nucleotides: TGCGCCAGCAGTGCTGTTGCGGGACAGGGGGGACCTAGCACTGAAGCTTTCTTT.

The chain couples TRBV12-5 to TRBJ2-7, with 7 bases that match TRBD2. Germline V gene data show CDR1 as LGHNT and CDR2 as FRNRAP. The CDR3 sequence is 18 residues long. Trimming removed 1 base from V and 3 bases from J; junction bases left unmatched: 15. The CDR3 nucleotides read TGTGCTAGTGGTTTGGCCTGGGACGGTGGACTAGGCCACTACGAGCAGTACTTC. Protein: CASGLAWDGGLGHYEQYF.

In its sample, this clone was seen a few times. The rearrangement links TRBV6-5 to TRBJ2-7, with 8 bases aligning to TRBD2. This CDR3 is built from 13 residues. Per germline, CDR1 MNHEY and CDR2 SVGAGI. V shed 7 bases and J 3 bases; nucleotides not matched to a gene: 5. The CDR3 region has the DNA TGTGCCAGCACCCGAGCGGGGGTCTACGAGCAGTACTTC. It encodes CASTRAGVYEQYF.

This clone came up a few times. The chain joins TRBV3-1 (or the pseudogene TRBV3-2) to TRBJ1-4, with a weak D call TRBD1 (5 bases). V gave up 0 bases and J gave up 4 bases, with 21 bases separating them. There are 19 residues in the CDR3. The germline V gene has CDR1 LGHDT and CDR2 YNNKEL (reference sequence). The CDR3 region has the DNA TGTGCCAGCAGCCAAGATCGGACGACTCGGACACCAGGTAATGAAAAACTGTTTTTT. Translating it yields CASSQDRTTRTPGNEKLFF.

The rearrangement uses TRBV12-3 or TRBV12-4 and TRBJ2-6; no reliable D call. The V gene lost 0 bases and the J gene lost 10 bases, with 7 bases spanning the gap. The CDR3 spans 13 residues. The CDR3 is CASSLAPRNVLTF. DNA of the CDR3: TGTGCCAGCAGTTTAGCTCCCAGGAACGTCCTGACTTTC.

The rearrangement joins TRBV12-3 or TRBV12-4 to TRBJ2-3, with D perhaps TRBD2 (6 bases). V was pared by 6 bases and J by 6 bases, with 13 bases between. The CDR3 contains 13 residues. CDR3 DNA: TGTGCCAGCAGCTCGACTAGATTGGATACGCAGTATTTT. Its translation is CASSSTRLDTQYF.

V and J are TRBV28 and TRBJ2-4, with D maybe TRBD2 (5 bases). V lost 10 bases and J lost 2, with 18 bases in between. The CDR3 is 15 amino acids. Germline V gives CDR1 MDHEN, CDR2 SYDVKM. The CDR3 loop reads CAITDPGGPKNIQYF. The CDR3 DNA is TGTGCCATAACCGATCCTGGAGGCCCCAAAAACATTCAGTACTTC.

In its sample, this clone was seen once. V usage is TRBV18 and J usage is TRBJ2-5; 10 nucleotides line up with TRBD2. CDR3 length: 17 amino acids. The V gene end was trimmed by 0 bases and the J gene end by 14 bases; junction bases not matched to a gene: 18. The germline CDR1 and CDR2 sequences are KGHSH and LQKENI. CDR3: CASSPPTSGLAVPRVYF. For the CDR3, the DNA is TGTGCCAGCTCACCACCGACTTCAGGACTAGCGGTTCCAAGAGTTTACTTC. Variable domain in full (rest from reference TRBV18 and TRBJ2-5): NAGVMQNPRHLVRRRGQEARLRCSPMKGHSHVYWYRQLPEEGLKFMVYLQKENIIDESGMPKERFSAEFPKEGPSILRIQQVVRGDSAAYFCASSPPTSGLAVPRVYFGPGTRLLVL.

V usage is TRBV18 and J usage is TRBJ2-6; 8 bases match TRBD2. With 3 bases clipped from V and 2 bases from J, the junction kept 6 bases outside the gene matches. The CDR3 consists of 17 residues. Germline CDR1 KGHSH, CDR2 LQKENI. CDR3 residues: CASSPQAAGAGANVLTF. CDR3 bases: TGTGCCAGCTCACCTCAAGCAGCGGGGGCTGGGGCCAACGTCCTGACTTTC. Together with reference TRBV18 and TRBJ2-6, the CDR3 gives the full variable domain: NAGVMQNPRHLVRRRGQEARLRCSPMKGHSHVYWYRQLPEEGLKFMVYLQKENIIDESGMPKERFSAEFPKEGPSILRIQQVVRGDSAAYFCASSPQAAGAGANVLTFGAGSRLTVL.

The gene calls are TRBV11-2 and TRBJ1-4, with a weak D call TRBD1 (5 bases). Trimming stripped 8 bases from V and 7 bases from J, with 14 bases between. The CDR3 is 13 amino acids. From germline, CDR1 is SGHAT and CDR2 FQNNGV. The CDR3 DNA is TGTGCCAGCTGCTGGGTTCAGGGTGAAAAACTGTTTTTT. It translates to CASCWVQGEKLFF.

V gene TRBV7-2 combines with J gene TRBJ1-6; 10 bases fit TRBD1. Germline CDR1 and CDR2: SGHTA and FQGNSA. The CDR3 length is 14 residues. With V trimmed by 6 bases and J by 7 bases, 3 bases remained unmatched. The CDR3 sequence is CASRGTGENSPLHF. CDR3 DNA: TGTGCCAGCAGGGGGACAGGGGAAAATTCACCCCTCCACTTT. Looking up the rest from reference TRBV7-2 and TRBJ1-6 gives the full variable domain: GAGVSQSPSNKVTEKGKDVELRCDPISGHTALYWYRQSLGQGLEFLIYFQGNSAPDKSGLPSDRFSAERTGGSVSTLTIQRTQQEDSAVYLCASRGTGENSPLHFGNGTRLTVT.

This chain connects TRBV23-1 to TRBJ2-3; D is possibly TRBD1 (6 bases). TRBV23-1 is an ORF for which the function is uncertain. The CDR3 length is 14 residues. V was cut by 3 bases and J by 6 bases, with 13 bases left in between. The CDR3 here is CASSQGQGMDTQYF. CDR3 coding DNA: TGCGCCAGCAGTCAGGGCCAGGGGATGGATACGCAGTATTTT.

The rearrangement links TRBV12-5 to TRBJ2-7, with D possibly TRBD2 on 6 matching bases. Trimming removed 2 bases at V and 0 bases at J, with 17 bases between. The CDR3 consists of 17 residues. CDR1 is LGHNT, CDR2 FRNRAP, per germline. The CDR3, as DNA: TGTGCTAGTGGTTTGCCCCGGGACTGGGAAAGCTCCTACGAGCAGTACTTC. Translating it yields CASGLPRDWESSYEQYF.